This TCR beta chain was sequenced in a study of OX40 agonist ivuxolimab in advanced cancers. For the study at large: Patients took ivuxolimab, an agonistic anti-OX40 (CD134) antibody.

CDR1 LNHDA and CDR2 SQIVND come from the germline V gene (reference sequence). The CDR3 runs 12 residues. The ends were cut back, 10 bases at V and 0 bases at J, with 9 bases in the middle. Libraries were prepared by immunoSEQ multiplex PCR; TCRdb keeps only in-frame clonotypes and omits some of them. The table shows some 19,000 clones, with approximately 83% occurring only once. Systemic immunosuppression or a history of autoimmune disease excluded patients. This receptor was identified in an adult with an advanced solid tumor such as melanoma, head and neck, liver or kidney cancer. The material sequenced was CD4+ or CD8+ T cells sorted from blood, taken in a trial of the OX40 agonist ivuxolimab. This chain links TRBV19 with TRBJ1-1; unclear D gene. This CDR3 reads CATGPLNTEAFF. The CDR3, as DNA: TGTGCCACGGGTCCTCTGAACACTGAAGCTTTCTTT. Supplemented by reference TRBV19 and TRBJ1-1, the full variable domain reads DGGITQSPKYLFRKEGQNVTLSCEQNLNHDAMYWYRQDPGQGLRLIYYSQIVNDFQKGDIAEGYSVSREKKESFPLTVTSAQKNPTAFYLCATGPLNTEAFFGQGTRLTVV.